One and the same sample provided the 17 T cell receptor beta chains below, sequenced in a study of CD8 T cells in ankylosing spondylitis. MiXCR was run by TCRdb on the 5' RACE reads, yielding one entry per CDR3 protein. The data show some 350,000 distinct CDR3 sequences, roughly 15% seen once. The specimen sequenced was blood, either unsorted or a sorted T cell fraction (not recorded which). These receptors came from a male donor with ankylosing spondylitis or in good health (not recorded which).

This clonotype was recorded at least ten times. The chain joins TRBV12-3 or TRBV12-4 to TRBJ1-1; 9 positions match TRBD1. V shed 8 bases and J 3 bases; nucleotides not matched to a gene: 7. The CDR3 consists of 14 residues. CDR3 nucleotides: TGTGCCAGCGGGGGACAGGGAAGTTACACTGAAGCTTTCTTT. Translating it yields CASGGQGSYTEAFF.

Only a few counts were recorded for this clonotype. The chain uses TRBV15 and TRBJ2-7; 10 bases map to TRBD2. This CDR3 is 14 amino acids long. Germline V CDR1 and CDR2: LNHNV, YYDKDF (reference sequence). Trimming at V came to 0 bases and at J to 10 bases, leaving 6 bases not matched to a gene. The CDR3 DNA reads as TGTGCCACCAGCAGAGACGATAGCGGGGGGCGCCAGTACTTC. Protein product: CATSRDDSGGRQYF.

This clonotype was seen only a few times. The DNA of the CDR3 is TGTGCCAGCTCACCGTCGACGGAGACCTACGAGCAGTACTTC. Its translation: CASSPSTETYEQYF. The genes are TRBV18 and TRBJ2-7, with D unresolved. The CDR3 covers 14 residues. The V end lost 3 bases, the J end lost 2 bases, and 11 bases lay between the germline ends. Germline CDR1 reads KGHSH; CDR2 reads LQKENI. Together with reference TRBV18 and TRBJ2-7, the CDR3 gives the full variable domain: NAGVMQNPRHLVRRRGQEARLRCSPMKGHSHVYWYRQLPEEGLKFMVYLQKENIIDESGMPKERFSAEFPKEGPSILRIQQVVRGDSAAYFCASSPSTETYEQYFGPGTRLTVT.

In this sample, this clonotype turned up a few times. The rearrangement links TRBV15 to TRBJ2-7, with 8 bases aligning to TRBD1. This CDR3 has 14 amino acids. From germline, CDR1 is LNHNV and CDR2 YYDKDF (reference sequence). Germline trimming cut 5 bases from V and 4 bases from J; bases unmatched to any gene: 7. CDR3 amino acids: CATSGRQGSYEQYF. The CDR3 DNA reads TGTGCCACCAGCGGCCGACAGGGGTCGTACGAGCAGTACTTC.

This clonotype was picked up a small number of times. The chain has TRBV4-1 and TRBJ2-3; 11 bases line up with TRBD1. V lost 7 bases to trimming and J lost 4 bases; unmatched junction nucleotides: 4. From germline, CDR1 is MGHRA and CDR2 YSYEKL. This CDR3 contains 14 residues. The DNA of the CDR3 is TGCGCCAGCAAAAGGACAGGGGGCCCAGATACGCAGTATTTT. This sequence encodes CASKRTGGPDTQYF.

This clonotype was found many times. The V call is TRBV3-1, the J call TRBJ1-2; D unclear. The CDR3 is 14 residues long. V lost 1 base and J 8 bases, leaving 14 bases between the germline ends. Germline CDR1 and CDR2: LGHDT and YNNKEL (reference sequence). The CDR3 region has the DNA TGTGCCAGCAGCCAAGGGATTGGCAAAGAGGGCTACACCTTC. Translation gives CASSQGIGKEGYTF. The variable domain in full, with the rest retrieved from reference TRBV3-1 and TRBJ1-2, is DTAVSQTPKYLVTQMGNDKSIKCEQNLGHDTMYWYKQDSKKFLKIMFSYNNKELIINETVPNRFSPKSPDKAHLNLHINSLELGDSAVYFCASSQGIGKEGYTFGSGTRLTVV.

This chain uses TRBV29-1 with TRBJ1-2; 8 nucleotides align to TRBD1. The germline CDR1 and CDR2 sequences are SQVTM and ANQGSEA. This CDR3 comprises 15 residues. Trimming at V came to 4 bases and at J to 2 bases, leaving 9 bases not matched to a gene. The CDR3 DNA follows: TGCAGCGTTGGAGGGGGACAGGAGCTCAACTATGGCTACACCTTC. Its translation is CSVGGGQELNYGYTF.

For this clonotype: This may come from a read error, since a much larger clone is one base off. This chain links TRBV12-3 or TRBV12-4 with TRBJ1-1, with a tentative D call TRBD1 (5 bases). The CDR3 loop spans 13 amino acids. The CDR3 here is CACSSLGGTEAFF. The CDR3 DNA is TGTGCCTGCAGTTCTCTCGGGGGAACTGAAGCTTTCTTT.

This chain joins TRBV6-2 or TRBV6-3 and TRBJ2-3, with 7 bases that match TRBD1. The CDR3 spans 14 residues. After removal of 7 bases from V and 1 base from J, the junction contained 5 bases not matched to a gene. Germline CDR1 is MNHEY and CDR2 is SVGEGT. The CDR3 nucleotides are TGTGCCAGCACCAAAACAGGGGGCACAGATACGCAGTATTTT. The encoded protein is CASTKTGGTDTQYF.

CDR3 sequence: CASSPKSYYNEQFF. CDR3 nucleotide sequence: TGTGCCAGCAGCCCTAAATCCTATTACAATGAGCAGTTCTTC. The V and J genes are TRBV12-3 or TRBV12-4 and TRBJ2-1, with D hard to call. V lost 6 bases and J 4 bases, leaving 13 bases between the germline ends. The CDR3 length is 14 residues.

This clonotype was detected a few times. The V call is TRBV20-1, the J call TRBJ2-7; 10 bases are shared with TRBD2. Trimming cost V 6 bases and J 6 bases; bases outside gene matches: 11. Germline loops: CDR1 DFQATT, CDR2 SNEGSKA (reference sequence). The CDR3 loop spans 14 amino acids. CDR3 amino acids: CSARGTSAAPEQYF. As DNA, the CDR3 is TGCAGTGCCCGGGGGACTAGCGCGGCCCCCGAGCAGTACTTC.

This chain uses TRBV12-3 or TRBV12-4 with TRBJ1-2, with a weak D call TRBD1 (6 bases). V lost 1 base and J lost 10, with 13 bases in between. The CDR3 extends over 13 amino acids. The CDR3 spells CASSLGLGQNYTF. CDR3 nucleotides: TGTGCCAGCAGTTTAGGTCTCGGACAGAACTACACCTTC.

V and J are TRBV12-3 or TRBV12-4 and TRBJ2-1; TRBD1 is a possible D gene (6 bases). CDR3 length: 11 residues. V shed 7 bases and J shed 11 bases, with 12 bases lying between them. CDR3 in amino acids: CASNSRDKQFF. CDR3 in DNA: TGTGCCAGCAATAGCCGGGACAAGCAGTTCTTC.

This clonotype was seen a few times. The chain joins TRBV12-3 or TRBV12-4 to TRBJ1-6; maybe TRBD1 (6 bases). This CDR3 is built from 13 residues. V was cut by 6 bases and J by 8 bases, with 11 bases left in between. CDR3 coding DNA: TGTGCCAGCAGGCGGGCAGGGGATTCACCCCTCCACTTT. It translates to CASRRAGDSPLHF.

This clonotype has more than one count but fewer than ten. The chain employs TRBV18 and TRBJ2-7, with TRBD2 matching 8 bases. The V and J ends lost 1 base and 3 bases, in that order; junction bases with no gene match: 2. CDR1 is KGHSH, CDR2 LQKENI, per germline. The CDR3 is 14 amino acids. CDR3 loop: CASSPQTSVYEQYF. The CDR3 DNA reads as TGTGCCAGCTCACCACAGACTAGCGTCTACGAGCAGTACTTC.

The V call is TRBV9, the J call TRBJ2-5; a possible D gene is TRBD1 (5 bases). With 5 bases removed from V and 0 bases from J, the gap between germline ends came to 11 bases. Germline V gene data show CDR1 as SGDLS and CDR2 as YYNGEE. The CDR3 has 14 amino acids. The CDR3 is CASSADSNQETQYF. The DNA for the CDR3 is TGTGCCAGCAGTGCCGACAGTAACCAAGAGACCCAGTACTTC.

The CDR3 loop is CASTRTSGGTHEQFF. DNA for the CDR3: TGTGCCAGCACTAGGACTAGCGGGGGCACCCATGAGCAGTTCTTC. The gene calls are TRBV2 and TRBJ2-1; 13 nucleotides agree with TRBD2. Germline V gene sequence: CDR1 SNHLY, CDR2 FYNNEI. CDR3 size: 15 residues. After removal of 7 bases from V and 8 bases from J, the junction contained 8 bases not matched to a gene.